This T cell receptor (beta chain) is from a study of graft-versus-host responses after intestinal transplantation. Study overall: Every recipient underwent anti-thymocyte globulin induction, then tacrolimus and steroids for two to four years. General study findings and limits: Those patients showing graft-donor T cell macrochimerism displayed high graft-versus-host to host-versus-graft clonal ratios in allografts. Investigators detected GvH clones in recipient marrow, with some emerging earlier in ileum or blood. Declines in HvG clones occurring early post-transplant were associated with peak circulating GvH clone levels.

With regard to this clone: Its target is unknown. Its ends do not fully match the called genes, so a read error is possible.

Germline CDR1 and CDR2: SEHNR and FQNEAQ (reference sequence). The CDR3 sequence is 14 residues long. The method was immunoSEQ multiplex PCR; TCRdb's version includes in-frame clones alone and lacks a portion of them. The sample records 50,000 to 75,000 clones, approximately 94% being singletons. This receptor was obtained from a human donor who was the organ donor for an intestinal transplant. The V gene is TRBV7-9, the J gene TRBJ2-7; D gene uncertain. Sequences were derived from unstimulated CD4+ T cells sorted from spleen or lymph node cells, sampled before transplant. Here the CDR3 DNA reads TGTGCCAGCAGCTTAGCGGGCGGTTCCTACGGGCAGTACTTC. It specifies CASSLAGGSYGQYF.